This TCR beta chain was observed in a study of lymphopenia after photon versus proton radiotherapy. As concerns this clone: Its antigen is not identified.

Method: immunoSEQ multiplex PCR; TCRdb's copy keeps in-frame clones and lacks some. The sample includes under 30,000 clones, 75% to 90% of them seen just once. General observations from the study: Larger post-nadir TCR diversity loss correlated inversely with survival in deceased patients. After the lymphocyte nadir, photon-treated repertoires showed oligoclonal expansion, especially of CD8+ Temra cells. Proton therapy kept repertoires fairly stable, unlike photons, which gained effector/memory cells. Survival link was tested only in deceased patients; proton benefit remains a possibility.

Germline V gene data show CDR1 as ENHRY and CDR2 as SYGVKD. Losses at the gene ends were 7 bases for V and 2 bases for J; bases not matched to a gene: 3. CDR3 length: 13 amino acids. This rearrangement joins TRBV10-3 to TRBJ2-5; 8 positions agree with TRBD2. Sequencing used peripheral blood, obtained from a patient treated with photon-based radiotherapy. The TCR was taken from a man aged 35-49 years with gastric cancer. The CDR3 sequence: CAINSGGQETQYF. CDR3 in DNA: TGTGCCATCAACTCGGGGGGGCAAGAGACCCAGTACTTC.